The 29 T cell receptor beta chains given below trace back to one sample, sequenced in a study of Graves' ophthalmopathy and Graves' hyperthyroidism. The authors amplified TCR beta CDR3 regions from RNA transcripts. RT-PCR was first run with HTBI primers, then multiplex PCR in a second round. TCRdb independently ran MiXCR on the multiplex PCR reads; one entry per CDR3 protein. The table shows 600,000 to 950,000 distinct CDR3 sequences, with 40% occurring only once. Source material: peripheral blood. These receptors all come from an adult man with Graves' ophthalmopathy.

The V and J genes are TRBV29-1 and TRBJ1-1; 10 bases are shared with TRBD1. The CDR3 consists of 12 residues. Germline lookup yields CDR1 SQVTM and CDR2 ANQGSEA. Trimming took 5 bases from V and 12 from J; bases not matched to a gene: 9. CDR3 loop: CSVSTGTGVTFF. The CDR3 nucleotides read TGCAGCGTTTCGACCGGGACAGGGGTGACTTTCTTT.

This clonotype came up many times. This CDR3 reads CSVVYRPNYGYTF. CDR3 nucleotides: TGCAGCGTTGTATACAGACCAAACTATGGCTACACCTTC. The chain uses TRBV29-1 and TRBJ1-2, with D unresolved. The germline V gene has CDR1 SQVTM and CDR2 ANQGSEA. The CDR3 sequence is 13 residues long. The V gene lost 4 bases and the J gene lost 2 bases, with 11 bases spanning the gap.

In this sample, this clonotype turned up many times. This chain joins TRBV29-1 and TRBJ1-1, with TRBD1 matching 8 bases. CDR3 size: 13 residues. Unmatched junction bases numbered 7, after V lost 4 bases and J lost 6 bases. The germline V gene has CDR1 SQVTM and CDR2 ANQGSEA. CDR3 coding DNA: TGCAGCGTTGCCGGACAGGGTCTCGCTGAAGCTTTCTTT. Protein: CSVAGQGLAEAFF.

The gene calls are TRBV11-2 and TRBJ2-7; TRBD2 matches 10 bases. The CDR3 covers 15 residues. With V trimmed by 5 bases and J by 9 bases, 13 bases remained unmatched. CDR1 is SGHAT, CDR2 FQNNGV, per germline. The CDR3 DNA reads TGTGCCAGCAGCCAAGAAAGTCTAGCGGGAGCGACGCAGTACTTC. This gives the protein CASSQESLAGATQYF.

This clonotype was counted at least ten times. The chain couples TRBV7-2 to TRBJ2-2, with D possibly being TRBD2 (5 bases). V was shortened by 5 bases and J by 11 bases, with 18 bases between the two germline ends. The CDR3 totals 14 residues. CDR1 and CDR2 (germline): SGHTA, FQGNSA. This CDR3 is CASSGVTGRKELFF. In nucleotides, the CDR3 is TGTGCCAGCAGCGGGGTCACGGGGAGAAAAGAGCTGTTTTTT.

This clonotype was counted ten times or more. The V and J genes are TRBV7-9 and TRBJ2-7; the D gene is possibly TRBD1 (6 bases). This CDR3 has 12 amino acids. The germline CDR1 and CDR2 sequences are SEHNR and FQNEAQ (reference sequence). The V end lost 1 base, the J end lost 9 bases, and 10 bases lay between the germline ends. DNA for the CDR3: TGTGCCAGCAGCTTAGGGGACACCGCGCAGTACTTC. This codes for CASSLGDTAQYF.

The chain joins TRBV5-1 to TRBJ1-1; no firm D call. CDR1 and CDR2 from the germline V gene are SGHRS and YFSETQ. The CDR3 covers 14 residues. Trimming cost V 1 base and J 0 bases, with 7 bases left between them. CDR3: CASSLYSLNTEAFF. The CDR3 nucleotides read TGCGCCAGCAGCTTGTACTCGCTGAACACTGAAGCTTTCTTT.

The chain recombines TRBV7-2 with TRBJ2-2; 10 bases fit TRBD2. V dropped 8 bases and J dropped 0; count of bases not matched to a gene: 12. Germline CDR1 and CDR2: SGHTA and FQGNSA. CDR3 length: 18 residues. In DNA form, the CDR3 reads TGTGCCAGCGAGTGGCTAGCGGGGGAGAAAACGAACACCGGGGAGCTGTTTTTT. It translates to CASEWLAGEKTNTGELFF.

The table lists this clonotype with a few counts. The rearrangement links TRBV25-1 to TRBJ1-1, with D maybe TRBD1 (6 bases). The V end was cut by 11 bases, the J end by 1 base, with 14 bases between. Germline lookup yields CDR1 MGHDK and CDR2 SYGVNS. The CDR3 extends over 13 amino acids. This CDR3 reads CAWSATGNTEAFF. The CDR3 DNA follows: TGTGCCTGGAGTGCGACAGGGAACACTGAAGCTTTCTTT.

Concerning this clonotype itself: Its ends do not fully match the called genes, so a read error is possible. V and J are TRBV10-2 and TRBJ1-2; no reliable D call. The germline CDR1 and CDR2 sequences are WSHSY and SAAADI. The CDR3 consists of 14 residues. The CDR3 DNA is TGCGCCAGCAGTATGACGGCCCAATCCTATGGCTACGCCTTC. Translating it yields CASSMTAQSYGYAF.

The chain employs TRBV5-6 and TRBJ2-5; TRBD2 aligns across 8 bases. The CDR3 has 16 amino acids. CDR1 SGHDT and CDR2 YYEEEE come from the germline V gene. The junction had 13 bases not matched to a gene; V was cut back by 4 bases and J by 5 bases. CDR3 nucleotides: TGTGCCAGCAGCCAGGGACTAGGGTTAATTAGGGAGACCCAGTACTTC. Protein sequence: CASSQGLGLIRETQYF.

With regard to this clonotype: This could be a read error, since a much larger clone is one nucleotide away. The chain is built from TRBV2 and TRBJ2-7; TRBD2 matches at 12 bases. The CDR3 sequence is 15 residues long. The germline gives CDR1 SNHLY, CDR2 FYNNEI. J was trimmed by 5 bases and V by 3 bases; bases with no gene match: 5. The CDR3 here is CASSDPTSGGDEQYF. CDR3 bases: TGTGCCAGCAGTGACCCGACTAGCGGGGGAGACGAGCAGTACTTC.

This clonotype has ten or more counts. The chain couples TRBV7-9 to TRBJ2-5; 8 bases are shared with TRBD2. The CDR3 runs 15 residues. With V trimmed by 5 bases and J by 1 base, 6 bases remained unmatched. The V gene's germline CDR1 is SEHNR and CDR2 FQNEAQ (reference sequence). CDR3 protein: CASSPSGSAQETQYF. CDR3 bases: TGTGCCAGCAGCCCCAGCGGGAGTGCCCAAGAGACCCAGTACTTC.

This CDR3 reads CASSPGEEGEAFF. The CDR3 DNA sequence: TGTGCCAGCAGCCCAGGGGAGGAAGGTGAAGCTTTCTTT. J is TRBJ1-1 and V is TRBV7-9; D is perhaps TRBD1 (6 bases). This CDR3 spans 13 amino acids. Trimming took 5 bases from V and 7 from J, leaving 14 bases between them. CDR1 is SEHNR, CDR2 FQNEAQ, per germline (reference sequence). Together with reference TRBV7-9 and TRBJ1-1, the CDR3 gives the full variable domain: DTGVSQNPRHKITKRGQNVTFRCDPISEHNRLYWYRQTLGQGPEFLTYFQNEAQLEKSRLLSDRFSAERPKGSFSTLEIQRTEQGDSAMYLCASSPGEEGEAFFGQGTRLTVV.

This clonotype has more than one count but fewer than ten. The chain carries TRBV10-3 and TRBJ1-3; possible D gene TRBD1, 6 bases. The CDR3 totals 17 residues. Looked up from germline, CDR1 is ENHRY and CDR2 is SYGVKD. V lost 6 bases to trimming and J lost 6 bases, with 24 bases between them. This chain's CDR3 is CAIRGAASPIEENTIYF. The CDR3 DNA reads as TGTGCCATCAGGGGGGCAGCGTCCCCTATAGAGGAAAACACCATATATTTT.

This clonotype appeared a few times. This chain links TRBV10-3 with TRBJ1-2; D is unclear. The CDR3 runs 11 residues. Trimming removed 10 bases at V and 3 bases at J, with 9 bases between. CDR1 is ENHRY and CDR2 is SYGVKD in the germline V gene. CDR3 DNA sequence: TGTGCCAGCTTAGAGGACTATGGCTACACCTTC. Translation gives CASLEDYGYTF.

In this sample, this clonotype turned up once. The chain is built from TRBV7-2 and TRBJ1-2; no clear D. V was pared by 6 bases and J by 2 bases, with 16 bases between. The CDR3 extends over 15 amino acids. Germline loops: CDR1 SGHTA, CDR2 FQGNSA. This CDR3 reads CASSFAGRQNYGYTF. The DNA for the CDR3 is TGTGCCAGCAGTTTCGCCGGGAGGCAGAACTATGGCTACACCTTC. The full variable domain, rest sourced from reference TRBV7-2 and TRBJ1-2, is GAGVSQSPSNKVTEKGKDVELRCDPISGHTALYWYRQSLGQGLEFLIYFQGNSAPDKSGLPSDRFSAERTGGSVSTLTIQRTQQEDSAVYLCASSFAGRQNYGYTFGSGTRLTVV.

This chain joins TRBV4-2 and TRBJ1-2; no clear D gene. The CDR3 covers 13 residues. Deletions cut 1 base from V and 0 bases from J, with 3 bases between. Germline V CDR1 and CDR2: LGHNA, YNFKEQ. The CDR3 sequence is CASSQVPNYGYTF. For the CDR3, the DNA is TGTGCCAGCAGCCAAGTTCCTAACTATGGCTACACCTTC.

This clonotype was counted a few times. The rearrangement links TRBV7-6 to TRBJ2-5; either TRBD1 or TRBD2 may fit D (6 bases each). Trimming removed 3 bases at V and 1 base at J, with 12 bases between. This CDR3 region has 15 residues. Per the germline V gene, CDR1 is SGHVS and CDR2 is FNYEAQ. CDR3 in DNA: TGTGCCAGCAGCTTGGGGGGCGTGCTCCAAGAGACCCAGTACTTC. Translated: CASSLGGVLQETQYF.

Only a few counts were recorded for this clonotype. The gene calls are TRBV20-1 and TRBJ1-4; a weak D match, TRBD1 (6 bases). Germline V CDR1 and CDR2: DFQATT, SNEGSKA (reference sequence). V lost 4 bases, J lost 8 bases, and 14 bases lay in between. The CDR3 length is 13 residues. CDR3 nucleotides: TGCAGTGCTAATGGACAGAATAGGGAAAAACTGTTTTTT. Translation: CSANGQNREKLFF.

Comments on this clonotype: This may arise from a read error, as a much more abundant clone is one base away. The conserved phenylalanine or tryptophan is not found at the CDR3 terminus, so this likely reflects a read error. The V and J genes are TRBV12-3 or TRBV12-4 and TRBJ2-5, with no clear D. The V and J ends lost 6 bases and 3 bases respectively, with 11 bases between them. The length of the CDR3 is 13 residues. The CDR3 region is CASSPVSKETQYC. As DNA, the CDR3 is TGTGCCAGCAGCCCCGTTAGCAAAGAGACCCAGTACTGC.

This CDR3 reads CASSSRPPLGGGGQETQYF. The CDR3 DNA reads as TGTGCCAGCAGCTCTAGGCCCCCCTTAGGAGGGGGCGGTCAAGAGACCCAGTACTTC. The V gene is TRBV7-9, the J gene TRBJ2-5; perhaps TRBD1 as D (7 bases). Germline V lookup: CDR1 SEHNR, CDR2 FQNEAQ (reference sequence). V lost 4 bases and J 2 bases, leaving 26 bases between the germline ends. This CDR3 has 19 amino acids.

The V gene is TRBV29-1, the J gene TRBJ1-2, with 9 bases aligning to TRBD1. The junction had 1 base not matched to a gene; V was cut back by 7 bases and J by 7 bases. The CDR3 is 10 residues long. Germline V gene sequence: CDR1 SQVTM, CDR2 ANQGSEA. This chain's CDR3 is CSAGQGGYTF. The CDR3 DNA sequence: TGCAGCGCGGGACAGGGTGGCTACACCTTC.

This chain links TRBV29-1 with TRBJ2-3; the D gene is possibly TRBD2 (6 bases). The CDR3 spans 12 residues. CDR1 is SQVTM, CDR2 ANQGSEA, per germline. Trimming left V 6 bases short and J 4 bases short, with 11 bases between. Here the CDR3 reads CSVESGSDTQYF. CDR3 DNA: TGCAGCGTCGAGAGCGGGTCAGATACGCAGTATTTT.

This clonotype was counted many times. The chain links TRBV2 to TRBJ2-5; D not certain. The CDR3 is 11 residues long. Between the trimmed V and J ends, which lost 6 bases and 5 bases, there was a span of 7 bases. The germline V gene has CDR1 SNHLY and CDR2 FYNNEI. The CDR3 is CASRVPETQYF. Here the CDR3 DNA reads TGTGCCAGCAGGGTTCCGGAGACCCAGTACTTC.

Remarks on this clonotype: The junction departs from germline at one end; a sequencing error may be responsible. The chain carries TRBV7-9 and TRBJ2-5, with D possibly called TRBD1 or TRBD2 (6 bases each). Looked up from germline, CDR1 is SEHNR and CDR2 is FQNEAQ (reference sequence). CDR3 length equals 14 residues. CDR3 in amino acids: CASSQEGGRETQYF. CDR3 nucleotides: TGCGCCAGCAGCCAAGAGGGGGGCAGGGAGACCCAGTACTTC.

Details on this clonotype: A read error may account for a junction end that differs from germline. This sequence joins TRBV7-9 and TRBJ2-2; 14 bases match TRBD2. The CDR3 runs to 17 residues. The germline V gene has CDR1 SEHNR and CDR2 FQNEAQ (reference sequence). CDR3 region: CASSPLGTSGRAGELFF. DNA for the CDR3: TGCGCCAGCAGCCCACTTGGGACTAGCGGGAGAGCCGGGGAGCTGTTTTTT. The full variable domain, completed using reference TRBV7-9 and TRBJ2-2, is DTGVSQNPRHKITKRGQNVTFRCDPISEHNRLYWYRQTLGQGPEFLTYFQNEAQLEKSRLLSDRFSAERPKGSFSTLEIQRTEQGDSAMYLCASSPLGTSGRAGELFFGEGSRLTVL.

This clonotype appeared many times. The chain has TRBV12-3 or TRBV12-4 and TRBJ1-2; D not resolved. Trimming removed 8 bases from V and 4 bases from J, with 14 bases in between. The CDR3 is made up of 13 amino acids. CDR3 sequence: CASGRQALYGYTF. The CDR3 coding sequence is TGTGCCAGCGGGAGGCAGGCTCTCTATGGCTACACCTTC.

This clonotype was detected only a few times. This may stem from a read error, because a much larger clone lies one nucleotide away. The genes are TRBV5-4 and TRBJ2-2; maybe TRBD1 (6 bases). Germline V gene data show CDR1 as SGHNT and CDR2 as YYREEE (reference sequence). This CDR3 is 14 amino acids long. The CDR3 DNA follows: TGTGCCGGCAGCTTGGGACAGAACACCGGGGAGCTGTTTTTT. It specifies CAGSLGQNTGELFF.